Listed here are 24 T cell receptor beta chains from one sample, sequenced in a study of STAT5B mutations in CD4+ large granular lymphocyte leukemia. Data came from immunoSEQ multiplex PCR; TCRdb stores just in-frame clones and leaves some out. The table lists about 31,000 clones, just under 75% of them singletons. Specimen: CD4+ T cells from blood buffy coats. The receptors were gathered from a human donor in good health.

The chain employs TRBV28 and TRBJ2-7; TRBD1 matches 8 bases. CDR1 is MDHEN and CDR2 is SYDVKM in the germline V gene. The CDR3 spans 13 residues. With 6 bases clipped from V and 7 bases from J, the junction kept 8 bases outside the gene matches. The CDR3 loop reads CASRSGQGLEQYV. The CDR3, as DNA: TGTGCCAGCAGATCTGGACAGGGTTTAGAGCAGTACGTC.

This chain joins TRBV2 and TRBJ2-4, with D unresolved. This CDR3 comprises 12 residues. In germline, CDR1 is SNHLY, CDR2 FYNNEI. Trimming cost V 4 bases and J 4 bases, with 5 bases left between them. Here the CDR3 DNA reads TGTGCCAGCAGTGTAGGAAAAAACATTCAGTACTTC. This encodes CASSVGKNIQYF.

This chain links TRBV7-2 with TRBJ1-1; D uncertain. V was clipped by 3 bases and J by 0 bases, with 8 bases between them. The CDR3 spans 14 residues. Germline V gene lookup returns CDR1 SGHTA and CDR2 FQGNSA. The CDR3 here is CASSFRRMNTEAFF. For the CDR3, the DNA is TGTGCCAGCAGCTTCAGACGGATGAACACTGAAGCTTTCTTT.

V is TRBV5-4 and J is TRBJ2-6; TRBD2 might be the D (6 bases). The CDR3 contains 18 residues. With 0 bases removed from V and 0 bases from J, the gap between germline ends came to 13 bases. Germline V CDR1 and CDR2: SGHNT, YYREEE (reference sequence). In DNA form, the CDR3 reads TGTGCCAGCAGCTTGGGCGGCGGGGTGGTCTCTGGGGCCAACGTCCTGACTTTC. It encodes CASSLGGGVVSGANVLTF.

The V gene is TRBV6-6, the J gene TRBJ1-1; 7 nucleotides match TRBD1. This CDR3 comprises 14 residues. V dropped 5 bases and J dropped 2; count of bases not matched to a gene: 5. Germline V CDR1 and CDR2: MNHNY, SVGAGI (reference sequence). The CDR3 reads CASSGRDRNTEAFF. The CDR3 nucleotides read TGTGCCAGCAGTGGCAGGGACAGAAACACTGAAGCTTTCTTT.

The chain couples TRBV7-8 to TRBJ1-2; 11 nucleotides align to TRBD1. The trim removed 5 bases at V and 3 bases at J, leaving 11 bases unmatched. This CDR3 contains 17 residues. The germline V gene has CDR1 SGHVS and CDR2 FQNEAQ. The CDR3 DNA is TGTGCCAGCAGCCGAGTCCCGGGACAGGGGGAAGACTATGGCTACACCTTC. Amino acids: CASSRVPGQGEDYGYTF.

The chain employs TRBV7-7 and TRBJ2-1; TRBD1 might be the D (6 bases). CDR1 and CDR2 (germline): SSHAT, FNYEAQ (reference sequence). The CDR3 runs to 15 residues. Trimming took 1 base from V and 6 from J, leaving 13 bases between them. CDR3 loop: CASSLGQGTINEQFF. In DNA, the CDR3 is TGTGCCAGCAGCTTAGGTCAGGGGACCATCAATGAGCAGTTCTTC.

The chain uses TRBV19 and TRBJ1-5, with 7 bases fitting TRBD1. V trimming: 3 bases; J trimming: 3 bases; junction bases outside the gene matches: 5. Germline V gene sequence: CDR1 LNHDA, CDR2 SQIVND (reference sequence). CDR3 length equals 15 residues. This chain's CDR3 is CASSIRGPVNQPQHF. The CDR3 DNA reads as TGTGCCAGTAGTATTAGGGGGCCGGTCAATCAGCCCCAGCATTTT.

The chain uses TRBV11-3 and TRBJ2-2; 9 nucleotides line up with TRBD1. CDR1 SGHNT and CDR2 YENEEA come from the germline V gene. The CDR3 is made up of 15 amino acids. J lost 3 bases, V lost 5 bases, and 4 bases had no gene match. Written as DNA, the CDR3 is TGTGCCAGCAGCCCCGGACAGGGGCACACCGGGGAGCTGTTTTTT. Its protein is CASSPGQGHTGELFF. The whole variable domain, remainder taken from reference TRBV11-3 and TRBJ2-2, is EAGVVQSPRYKIIEKKQPVAFWCNPISGHNTLYWYLQNLGQGPELLIRYENEEAVDDSQLPKDRFSAERLKGVDSTLKIQPAELGDSAVYLCASSPGQGHTGELFFGEGSRLTVL.

The chain has TRBV10-3 and TRBJ1-6, with no clear D. In germline, CDR1 is ENHRY, CDR2 SYGVKD. With 8 bases removed from V and 7 bases from J, the gap between germline ends came to 12 bases. The CDR3 totals 13 residues. This chain's CDR3 is CAIRLDLNSPLHF. The DNA of the CDR3 is TGTGCCATCCGACTTGATCTAAATTCACCCCTCCACTTT.

This clone was observed a few times. J is TRBJ1-1 and V is TRBV7-3; D remains ambiguous. Germline values: CDR1 SGHTA, CDR2 FQGTGA. This CDR3 region has 13 residues. Trimming left V 4 bases short and J 3 bases short, with 9 bases between. The CDR3 here is CASSSLRDTEAFF. The CDR3 DNA sequence: TGTGCCAGCAGCTCATTGCGGGACACTGAAGCTTTCTTT.

The CDR3 nucleotides are TGTGCCAGTAGAGGACCGGGACAGATATATAATGGCTACACCTTC. Encoded protein: CASRGPGQIYNGYTF. V and J are TRBV5-4 and TRBJ1-2; 7 bases agree with TRBD1. The germline CDR1 and CDR2 sequences are SGHNT and YYREEE (reference sequence). V trimming: 8 bases; J trimming: 6 bases; junction bases outside the gene matches: 16. This CDR3 spans 15 amino acids.

The V and J genes are TRBV10-3 and TRBJ2-1, with TRBD1 matching 7 bases. Unmatched junction bases numbered 7, after V lost 10 bases and J lost 7 bases. From germline, CDR1 is ENHRY and CDR2 SYGVKD. CDR3 size: 12 residues. For the CDR3, the DNA is TGTGCCACCACTGACAGGGAAAATGAGCAGTTCTTC. Amino acid sequence: CATTDRENEQFF.

This clone was recorded only once. The chain joins TRBV27 to TRBJ2-7; TRBD1 or TRBD2 may be the D gene (6 bases each). Trimming pared 5 bases from V and 3 bases from J, leaving 23 bases between. Germline assignment: CDR1 MNHEY and CDR2 SMNVEV (reference sequence). This CDR3 spans 17 amino acids. The CDR3 coding sequence is TGTGCCAGCAGTCGGGGGTCACAGGGAATGGTTTACTACGAGCAGTACTTC. Residues: CASSRGSQGMVYYEQYF.

The genes are TRBV19 and TRBJ1-5; no firm D call. Trimming removed 5 bases from V and 0 bases from J, with 8 bases in between. CDR1 is LNHDA, CDR2 SQIVND, per germline (reference sequence). The CDR3 consists of 14 residues. CDR3 loop: CASSPYYSNQPQHF. For the CDR3, the DNA is TGTGCCAGTAGTCCCTATTATAGCAATCAGCCCCAGCATTTT.

This clone was seen a single time. The CDR3 DNA sequence: TGTGCCAGCAAGATACAGGGGACCTCTGGAAACACCATATATTTT. Amino acids: CASKIQGTSGNTIYF. The chain recombines TRBV6-5 with TRBJ1-3; TRBD1 agrees at 7 bases. The germline V gene has CDR1 MNHEY and CDR2 SVGAGI. V gave up 7 bases and J gave up 0 bases; unmatched junction bases: 6. The length of the CDR3 is 15 residues.

As for this clone: Its ends do not fully match the called genes, so a read error is possible. The rearrangement links TRBV7-2 to TRBJ1-2, with D perhaps TRBD1 (5 bases). The CDR3 totals 13 residues. From germline, CDR1 is SGHTA and CDR2 FQGNSA. In DNA, the CDR3 is TGTGCCAGCAGCTTAGCGCGGAGGGACGGAGCGTCCTTC. Residues: CASSLARRDGASF.

This clone was counted a single time. The V gene is TRBV5-1, the J gene TRBJ2-1; 9 nucleotides line up with TRBD1. The CDR3 is 15 residues long. The trim removed 4 bases at V and 7 bases at J, leaving 9 bases unmatched. CDR1 is SGHRS and CDR2 is YFSETQ in the germline V gene. CDR3 residues: CASSGTGSTTNEQFF. For the CDR3, the DNA is TGCGCCAGCAGCGGGACAGGGTCTACTACAAATGAGCAGTTCTTC.

The rearrangement uses TRBV10-3 and TRBJ2-7, with D possibly matching TRBD1 (6 bases). V lost 9 bases, J lost 1 base, and 13 bases lay in between. Germline V gene data show CDR1 as ENHRY and CDR2 as SYGVKD. The CDR3 sequence is 13 residues long. The CDR3 nucleotides are TGTGCCATTGCGTGGGGACAATCCTACGAGCAGTACTTC. This gives the protein CAIAWGQSYEQYF.

V usage is TRBV2 and J usage is TRBJ2-1, with a tentative D call TRBD2 (5 bases). CDR1 is SNHLY, CDR2 FYNNEI, per germline. This CDR3 has 13 residues. The V and J ends lost 7 bases and 5 bases respectively, with 12 bases between them. The CDR3 here is CASTAERDNEQFF. Written as DNA, the CDR3 is TGTGCCAGCACAGCGGAACGCGACAATGAGCAGTTCTTC.

The chain joins TRBV30 to TRBJ1-2; possibly TRBD1 for D (6 bases). Per the germline V gene, CDR1 is GTSNPN and CDR2 is SVGIG (reference sequence). The germline V and J ends were trimmed by 4 bases and 4 bases, with 13 bases remaining between them. The CDR3 covers 13 residues. CDR3 nucleotides: TGTGCCTGGAACAGGGCGGAAGGCTATGGCTACACCTTC. This translates into CAWNRAEGYGYTF.

The V and J genes are TRBV2 and TRBJ2-5, with D perhaps TRBD1 or TRBD2 (5 bases each). CDR3 size: 12 residues. V gave up 4 bases and J gave up 4 bases, with 7 bases separating them. The V gene's germline CDR1 is SNHLY and CDR2 FYNNEI. This chain's CDR3 is CASSGDAETQYF. CDR3 nucleotides: TGTGCCAGCAGTGGGGACGCAGAGACCCAGTACTTC. Variable domain in full (rest from reference TRBV2 and TRBJ2-5): EPEVTQTPSHQVTQMGQEVILRCVPISNHLYFYWYRQILGQKVEFLVSFYNNEISEKSEIFDDQFSVERPDGSNFTLKIRSTKLEDSAMYFCASSGDAETQYFGPGTRLLVL.

The chain uses TRBV6-5 and TRBJ2-3, with D possibly matching TRBD2 (6 bases). V lost 0 bases and J 0 bases, leaving 10 bases between the germline ends. This CDR3 contains 16 residues. Looked up from germline, CDR1 is MNHEY and CDR2 is SVGAGI. CDR3 sequence reads: CASSYSPSASTDTQYF. CDR3 nucleotide sequence: TGTGCCAGCAGTTACTCGCCTAGCGCTAGCACAGATACGCAGTATTTT.

This rearrangement joins TRBV2 to TRBJ2-3; 7 bases fit TRBD1. Germline assignment: CDR1 SNHLY and CDR2 FYNNEI. The CDR3 runs to 15 residues. The V segment lost 5 bases and the J segment 0 bases; nucleotides outside the gene matches: 5. DNA of the CDR3: TGTGCCAGCAGTCGCAAACAGGGGAGCACAGATACGCAGTATTTT. Translating gives CASSRKQGSTDTQYF.